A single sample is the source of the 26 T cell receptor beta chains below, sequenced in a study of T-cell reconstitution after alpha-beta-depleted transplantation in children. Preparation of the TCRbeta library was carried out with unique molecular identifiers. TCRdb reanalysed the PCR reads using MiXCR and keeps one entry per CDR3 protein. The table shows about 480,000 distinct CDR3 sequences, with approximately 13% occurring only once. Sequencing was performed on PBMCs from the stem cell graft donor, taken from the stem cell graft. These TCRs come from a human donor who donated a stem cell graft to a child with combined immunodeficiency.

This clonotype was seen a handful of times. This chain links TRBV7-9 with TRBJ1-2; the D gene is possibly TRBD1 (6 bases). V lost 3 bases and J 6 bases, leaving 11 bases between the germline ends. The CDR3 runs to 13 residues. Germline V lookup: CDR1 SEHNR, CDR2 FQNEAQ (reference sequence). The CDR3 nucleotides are TGTGCCAGCAGCTTCATCAGGGACAATGGCTACACCTTC. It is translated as CASSFIRDNGYTF.

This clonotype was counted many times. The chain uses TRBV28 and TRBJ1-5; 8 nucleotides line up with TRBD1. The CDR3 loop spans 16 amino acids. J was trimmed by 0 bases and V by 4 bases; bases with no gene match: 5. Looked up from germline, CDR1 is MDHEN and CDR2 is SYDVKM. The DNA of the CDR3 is TGTGCCAGCAGTTCCAGGGGGCTATTTAGCAATCAGCCCCAGCATTTT. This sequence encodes CASSSRGLFSNQPQHF.

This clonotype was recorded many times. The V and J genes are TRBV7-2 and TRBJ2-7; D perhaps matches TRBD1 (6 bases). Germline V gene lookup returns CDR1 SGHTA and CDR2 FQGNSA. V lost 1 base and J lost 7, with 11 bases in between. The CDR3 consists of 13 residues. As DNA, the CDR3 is TGTGCCAGCAGCTTAGTCATCAGGGGAGAGCAGTACTTC. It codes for CASSLVIRGEQYF.

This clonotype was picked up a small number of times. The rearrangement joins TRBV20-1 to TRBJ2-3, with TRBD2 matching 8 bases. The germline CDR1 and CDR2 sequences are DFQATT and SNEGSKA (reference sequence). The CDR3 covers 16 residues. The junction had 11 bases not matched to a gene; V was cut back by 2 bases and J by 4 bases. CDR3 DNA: TGCAGTGCTAGAAGGGTGGCGGGACTAGGAGCAGATACGCAGTATTTT. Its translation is CSARRVAGLGADTQYF.

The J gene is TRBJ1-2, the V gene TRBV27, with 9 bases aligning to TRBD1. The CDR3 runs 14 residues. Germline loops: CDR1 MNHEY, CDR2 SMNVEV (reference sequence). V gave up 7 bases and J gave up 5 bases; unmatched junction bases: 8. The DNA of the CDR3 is TGTGCCAGCACTCGGACAGGGGACCCGTATGGCTACACCTTC. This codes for CASTRTGDPYGYTF.

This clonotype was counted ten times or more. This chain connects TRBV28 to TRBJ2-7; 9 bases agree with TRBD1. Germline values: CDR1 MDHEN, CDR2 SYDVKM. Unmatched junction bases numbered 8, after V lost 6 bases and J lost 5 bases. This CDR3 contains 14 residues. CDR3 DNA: TGTGCCAGCAGGGGACAGGGAAAACTGGACGAGCAGTACTTC. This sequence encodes CASRGQGKLDEQYF.

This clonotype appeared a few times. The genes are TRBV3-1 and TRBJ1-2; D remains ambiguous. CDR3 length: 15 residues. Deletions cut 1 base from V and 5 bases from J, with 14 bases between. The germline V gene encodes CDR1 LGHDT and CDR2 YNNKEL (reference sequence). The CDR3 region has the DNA TGTGCCAGCAGCCAAGTCTTCGGTCTGGAGTATGGCTACACCTTC. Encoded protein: CASSQVFGLEYGYTF.

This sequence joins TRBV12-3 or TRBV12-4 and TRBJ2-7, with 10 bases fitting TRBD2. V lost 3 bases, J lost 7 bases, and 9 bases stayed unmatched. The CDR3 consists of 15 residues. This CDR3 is CASSFGLAEGGEQYF. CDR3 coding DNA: TGTGCCAGCAGTTTTGGACTAGCGGAGGGGGGGGAGCAGTACTTC.

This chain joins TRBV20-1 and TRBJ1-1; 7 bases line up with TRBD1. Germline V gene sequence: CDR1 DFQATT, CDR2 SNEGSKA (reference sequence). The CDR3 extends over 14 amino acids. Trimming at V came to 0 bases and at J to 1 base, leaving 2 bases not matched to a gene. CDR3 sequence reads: CSARDRTGNTEAFF. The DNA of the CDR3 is TGCAGTGCTAGAGACCGGACAGGGAACACTGAAGCTTTCTTT.

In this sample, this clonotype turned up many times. As DNA, the CDR3 is TGTGCCAGCAGCCTTGCGGAGGGGAATCAGCCCCAGCATTTT. As protein: CASSLAEGNQPQHF. The chain has TRBV12-3 or TRBV12-4 and TRBJ1-5; the D gene is possibly TRBD1 (5 bases). This CDR3 comprises 14 residues. Trimming shortened V by 6 bases and J by 4 bases, and 13 bases separated the two germline ends.

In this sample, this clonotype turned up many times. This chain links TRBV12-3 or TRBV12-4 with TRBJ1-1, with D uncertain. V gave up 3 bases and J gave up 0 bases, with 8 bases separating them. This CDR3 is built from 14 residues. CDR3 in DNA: TGTGCCAGCAGTTTTCGTAGCCTGAACACTGAAGCTTTCTTT. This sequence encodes CASSFRSLNTEAFF.

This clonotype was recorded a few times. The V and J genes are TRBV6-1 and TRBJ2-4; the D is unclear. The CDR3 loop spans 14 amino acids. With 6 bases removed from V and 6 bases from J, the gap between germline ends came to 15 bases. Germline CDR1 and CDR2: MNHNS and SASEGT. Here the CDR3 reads CASSDPLSRNIQYF. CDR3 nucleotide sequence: TGTGCCAGCAGCGACCCCCTCTCGCGAAACATTCAGTACTTC.

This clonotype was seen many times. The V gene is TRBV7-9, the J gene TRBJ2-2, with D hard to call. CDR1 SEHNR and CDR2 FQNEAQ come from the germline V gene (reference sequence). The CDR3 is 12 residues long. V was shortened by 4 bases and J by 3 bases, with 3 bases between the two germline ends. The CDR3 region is CASSYYTGELFF. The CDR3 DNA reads TGTGCCAGCAGCTATTACACCGGGGAGCTGTTTTTT.

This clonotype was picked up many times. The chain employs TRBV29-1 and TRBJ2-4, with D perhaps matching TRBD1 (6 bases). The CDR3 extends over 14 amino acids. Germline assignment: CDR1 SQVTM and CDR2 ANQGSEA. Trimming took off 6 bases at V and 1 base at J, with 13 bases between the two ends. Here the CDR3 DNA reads TGCAGCGTCGCCGAAGGGGGTGCCAAAAACATTCAGTACTTC. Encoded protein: CSVAEGGAKNIQYF.

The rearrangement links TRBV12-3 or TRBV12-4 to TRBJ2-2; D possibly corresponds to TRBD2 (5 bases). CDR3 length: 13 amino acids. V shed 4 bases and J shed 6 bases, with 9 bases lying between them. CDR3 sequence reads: CASSWTLPGELFF. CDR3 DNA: TGTGCCAGCAGTTGGACTCTGCCCGGGGAGCTGTTTTTT.

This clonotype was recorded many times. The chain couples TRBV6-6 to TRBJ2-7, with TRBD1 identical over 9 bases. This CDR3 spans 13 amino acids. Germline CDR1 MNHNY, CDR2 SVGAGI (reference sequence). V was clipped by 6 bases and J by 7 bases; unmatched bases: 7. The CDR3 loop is CASSPDRGWEQYF. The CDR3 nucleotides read TGTGCCAGCAGCCCGGACAGGGGATGGGAGCAGTACTTC.

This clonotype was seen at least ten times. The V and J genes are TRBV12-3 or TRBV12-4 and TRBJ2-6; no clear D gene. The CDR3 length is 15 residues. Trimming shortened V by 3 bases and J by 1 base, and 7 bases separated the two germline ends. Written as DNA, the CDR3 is TGTGCCAGCAGTTTTCTGCAATCTGGGGCCAACGTCCTGACTTTC. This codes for CASSFLQSGANVLTF.

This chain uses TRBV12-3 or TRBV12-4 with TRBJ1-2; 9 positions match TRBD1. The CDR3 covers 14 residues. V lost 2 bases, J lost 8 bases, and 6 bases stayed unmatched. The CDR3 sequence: CASSLRGQGSGYTF. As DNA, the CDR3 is TGTGCCAGCAGTTTAAGGGGACAGGGAAGCGGCTACACCTTC.

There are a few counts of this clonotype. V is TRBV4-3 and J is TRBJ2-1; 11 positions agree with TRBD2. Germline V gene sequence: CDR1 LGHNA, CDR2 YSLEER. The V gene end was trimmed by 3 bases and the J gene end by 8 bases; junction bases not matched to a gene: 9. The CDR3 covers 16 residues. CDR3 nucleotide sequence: TGCGCCAGCAGCCACGGACTAGCGGGCCTGCAGTATGAGCAGTTCTTC. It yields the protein CASSHGLAGLQYEQFF.

The CDR3 is CASSEETGGLNEQFF. The DNA of the CDR3 is TGTGCCAGCAGTGAGGAGACAGGGGGTCTCAATGAGCAGTTCTTC. The chain has TRBV2 and TRBJ2-1; 9 bases map to TRBD1. Trimming removed 3 bases from V and 6 bases from J; junction bases left unmatched: 6. Germline V lookup: CDR1 SNHLY, CDR2 FYNNEI. The CDR3 is 15 amino acids.

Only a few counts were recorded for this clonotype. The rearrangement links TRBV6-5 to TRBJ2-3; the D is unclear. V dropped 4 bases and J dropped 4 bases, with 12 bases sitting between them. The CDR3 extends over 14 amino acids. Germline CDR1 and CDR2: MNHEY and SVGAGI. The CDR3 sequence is CASSSQEVADTQYF. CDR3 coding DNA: TGTGCCAGCAGTTCACAAGAGGTCGCAGATACGCAGTATTTT.

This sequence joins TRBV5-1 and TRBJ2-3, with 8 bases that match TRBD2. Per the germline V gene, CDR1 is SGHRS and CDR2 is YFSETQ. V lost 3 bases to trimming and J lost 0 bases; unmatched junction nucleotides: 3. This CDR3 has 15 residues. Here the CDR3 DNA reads TGCGCCAGCAGCTGGGCTAGCGGGAGCACAGATACGCAGTATTTT. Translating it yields CASSWASGSTDTQYF.

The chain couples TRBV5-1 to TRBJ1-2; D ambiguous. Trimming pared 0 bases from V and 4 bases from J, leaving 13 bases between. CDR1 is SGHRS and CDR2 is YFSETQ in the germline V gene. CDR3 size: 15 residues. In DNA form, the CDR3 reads TGCGCCAGCAGCTTGGGTTTTACAGCCTCCTATGGCTACACCTTC. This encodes CASSLGFTASYGYTF.

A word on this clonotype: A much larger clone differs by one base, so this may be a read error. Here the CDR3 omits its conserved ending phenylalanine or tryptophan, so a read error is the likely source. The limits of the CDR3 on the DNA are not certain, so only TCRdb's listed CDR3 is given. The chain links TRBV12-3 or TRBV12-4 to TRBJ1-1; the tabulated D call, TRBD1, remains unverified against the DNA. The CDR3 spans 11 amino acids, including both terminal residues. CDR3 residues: CASSLGGEPFL.

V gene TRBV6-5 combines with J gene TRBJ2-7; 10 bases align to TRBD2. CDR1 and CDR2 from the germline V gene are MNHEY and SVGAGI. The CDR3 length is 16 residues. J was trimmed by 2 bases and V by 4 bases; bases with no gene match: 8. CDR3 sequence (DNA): TGTGCCAGCAGTTTCTACGGACTAGCGGCTACCTACGAGCAGTACTTC. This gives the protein CASSFYGLAATYEQYF.

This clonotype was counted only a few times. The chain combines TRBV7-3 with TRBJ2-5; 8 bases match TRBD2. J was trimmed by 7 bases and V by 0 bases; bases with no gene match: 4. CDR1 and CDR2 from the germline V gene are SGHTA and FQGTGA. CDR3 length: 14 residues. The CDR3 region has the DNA TGTGCCAGCAGCTTAACTAGCGGGGATTGGACCCAGTACTTC. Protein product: CASSLTSGDWTQYF.